These T cell receptor beta chains were read from a single sample in a study of T-cell reconstitution after alpha-beta-depleted transplantation in children. One entry per CDR3 protein results from TCRdb running MiXCR on the PCR reads. Here the sample spans some 640,000 distinct CDR3 sequences, approximately 15% being singletons. The sequencing here drew on PBMCs from the stem cell graft donor, taken from the stem cell graft. The receptors here all came from a human donor who donated a stem cell graft to a child with acute myeloid leukemia. CDR3s include the opening cysteine and the closing phenylalanine or tryptophan. The D gene is left open where the match is weak. Clone size is given for some rows only: seen once, a few or many times, or a class if the clone is expanded.

D gene,V gene,clone size,J gene,CDR3 protein,CDR3 DNA
NA,TRBV12-3/TRBV12-4,few,TRBJ2-7,CASSLKAGTAVYEQYF,TGTGCCAGCAGTTTAAAAGCCGGGACGGCAGTCTACGAGCAGTACTTC
TRBD1,TRBV12-3/TRBV12-4,NA,TRBJ2-1,CASSLFSGTGEDNEQFF,TGTGCCAGCAGTTTATTTTCGGGGACAGGTGAGGACAATGAGCAGTTCTTC
NA,TRBV20-1,NA,TRBJ1-5,CSARDRGTRSQPQHF,TGCAGTGCTAGAGACCGAGGCACCCGGAGCCAGCCCCAGCATTTT
NA,TRBV7-2,NA,TRBJ1-4,CASSSQGRDNEKLFF,TGTGCCAGCAGCTCACAGGGACGGGATAATGAAAAACTGTTTTTT
NA,TRBV5-1,NA,TRBJ2-1,CASSLVPGNEQFF,TGTGCCAGCAGCTTGGTGCCGGGCAATGAGCAGTTCTTC
NA,TRBV3-1,NA,TRBJ2-5,CASSQENRAGIQYF,TGTGCCAGCAGCCAAGAGAACAGGGCAGGAATCCAGTACTTC
NA,TRBV5-1,NA,TRBJ2-2,CASSGTSGELFF,TGCGCCAGCAGTGGGACGAGCGGGGAGCTGTTTTTT
NA,TRBV13,many,TRBJ2-1,CASSLDGIVDEQFF,TGTGCCAGCAGCTTAGATGGAATAGTAGACGAGCAGTTCTTC
NA,TRBV7-2,NA,TRBJ2-2,CASSLVALNTGELFF,TGTGCCAGCAGCTTAGTGGCGCTGAACACCGGGGAGCTGTTTTTT
TRBD2,TRBV20-1,NA,TRBJ2-1,CSAREAGGRNEQFF,TGCAGTGCTAGAGAAGCGGGGGGGCGTAATGAGCAGTTCTTC
TRBD2,TRBV20-1,many,TRBJ2-1,CSASYATSGGGEQFF,TGCAGTGCTAGCTATGCGACTAGCGGGGGTGGTGAGCAGTTCTTC
TRBD2,TRBV15,many,TRBJ2-5,CATSGDYVETQYF,TGTGCCACCAGCGGGGACTACGTGGAGACCCAGTACTTC
TRBD1,TRBV12-3/TRBV12-4,many,TRBJ1-5,CASSYGTGSGSQHF,TGTGCCAGCAGTTACGGGACAGGCTCCGGGTCCCAGCATTTT
NA,TRBV12-3/TRBV12-4,NA,TRBJ1-1,CASSFGREEAFF,TGTGCCAGCAGTTTTGGCCGGGAGGAAGCTTTCTTT
NA,TRBV20-1,NA,TRBJ1-1,CSARGKTPKPEAFF,TGCAGTGCTAGAGGCAAGACGCCTAAACCTGAAGCTTTCTTT
NA,TRBV20-1,few,TRBJ2-3,CSAAGGIGTDTQYF,TGCAGTGCCGCCGGTGGGATAGGGACAGATACGCAGTATTTT
NA,TRBV15,many,TRBJ1-2,CATSTSRGDYGYTF,TGTGCCACCAGCACCTCCAGGGGAGACTATGGCTACACCTTC
NA,TRBV7-3,many,TRBJ2-3,CASSLRVGVGTDTQYF,TGTGCCAGCAGCTTAAGAGTGGGGGTCGGCACAGATACGCAGTATTTT
TRBD1,TRBV5-6,NA,TRBJ2-7,CASSSGTGQYEQYF,TGTGCCAGCAGCTCTGGGACAGGTCAATACGAGCAGTACTTC
NA,TRBV9,many,TRBJ1-1,CASSVTGNTEAFF,TGTGCCAGCAGCGTAACAGGGAACACTGAAGCTTTCTTT
NA,TRBV5-1,many,TRBJ1-1,CASSLRQSRNTEAFF,TGCGCCAGCAGCTTGCGTCAGAGTCGGAACACTGAAGCTTTCTTT
NA,TRBV3-1,NA,TRBJ2-3,CASSPGTEYTDTQYF,TGTGCCAGCAGCCCCGGGACGGAATATACAGATACGCAGTATTTT
TRBD1,TRBV20-1,many,TRBJ1-2,CSAASSGQGAYGYTF,TGCAGTGCTGCATCCTCGGGACAGGGAGCGTATGGCTACACCTTC
TRBD2,TRBV20-1,NA,TRBJ2-1,CSAPPRGGTYNEQFF,TGCAGTGCTCCCCCCCGGGGGGGCACCTACAATGAGCAGTTCTTC
NA,TRBV24-1,NA,TRBJ1-1,CATSDSAGTGAFF,TGTGCCACCAGTGATTCGGCGGGGACGGGGGCTTTCTTT
TRBD1,TRBV20-1,many,TRBJ1-6,CSASKDRGLFGSPLHF,TGCAGTGCTAGCAAAGACAGGGGGCTGTTCGGTTCACCCCTCCACTTT
NA,TRBV4-2,NA,TRBJ1-1,CASILGRGDTEAFF,TGTGCCAGCATCCTAGGACGAGGGGACACTGAAGCTTTCTTT
TRBD2,TRBV4-3,many,TRBJ2-7,CASSYKYVAGGEQYF,TGCGCCAGCAGCTACAAATACGTAGCGGGGGGAGAGCAGTACTTC
TRBD2,TRBV11-3,few,TRBJ2-5,CASSFGRVQETQYF,TGTGCCAGCAGCTTCGGGAGGGTCCAAGAGACCCAGTACTTC
TRBD2,TRBV7-3,many,TRBJ2-1,CASSWEGEQFF,TGTGCCAGCTCCTGGGAGGGTGAGCAGTTCTTC
NA,TRBV5-1,many,TRBJ1-1,CASRTANTEAFF,TGCGCCAGCAGAACAGCGAACACTGAAGCTTTCTTT
NA,TRBV29-1,many,TRBJ1-1,CSVGSGTEAFF,TGCAGCGTTGGGTCCGGGACAGAAGCTTTCTTT
NA,TRBV5-5,NA,TRBJ1-5,CASSLRGNSNQPQHF,TGTGCCAGCAGCTTGCGGGGGAATAGCAATCAGCCCCAGCATTTT
NA,TRBV6-1,few,TRBJ1-5,CASWEQVFNQPQHF,TGTGCCAGCTGGGAACAGGTTTTCAATCAGCCCCAGCATTTT
NA,TRBV15,few,TRBJ2-1,CATSRLGKEYNEQFF,TGTGCCACCAGCAGACTGGGAAAGGAATACAATGAGCAGTTCTTC
NA,TRBV12-3/TRBV12-4,few,TRBJ2-2,CASRSGLGELFF,TGTGCCAGCAGATCAGGGCTCGGGGAGCTGTTTTTT
TRBD1,TRBV12-3/TRBV12-4,NA,TRBJ1-5,CASSFNRDSNQPQHF,TGTGCCAGCAGTTTCAACCGGGACAGTAATCAGCCCCAGCATTTT
NA,TRBV6-1,few,TRBJ2-3,CASALTGGRGDTQYF,TGTGCCAGCGCCCTCACGGGGGGCCGGGGAGATACGCAGTATTTT
NA,TRBV7-2,NA,TRBJ1-6,CASSPDSAKPLHF,TGTGCCAGCAGCCCGGACAGTGCTAAGCCCCTCCACTTT
TRBD1,TRBV20-1,many,TRBJ1-2,CSARSRKGQYEGYTF,TGCAGTGCTAGATCGCGAAAGGGACAGTATGAAGGCTACACCTTC
TRBD1,TRBV7-2,NA,TRBJ1-3,CASSSSQGAGNTIYF,TGTGCCAGCAGCTCATCACAGGGGGCAGGAAACACCATATATTTT